Below are 8 T cell receptor beta chains sequenced from a single sample in a study of response to subunit inactivated influenza vaccine. TCRdb analysed the RT-PCR reads with MiXCR anew, one entry per CDR3 protein. The table shows roughly 670,000 distinct CDR3 sequences, with around 15% occurring only once. The sample consisted of PBMCs from blood, taken 14 to 15 days before vaccination. The origin of the receptors is a man aged 50 to 60 who received an inactivated influenza vaccine.

This clonotype was observed a few times. The chain combines TRBV19 with TRBJ1-5; tentative D call: TRBD1 (6 bases). The V gene's germline CDR1 is LNHDA and CDR2 SQIVND (reference sequence). Trimming shortened V by 1 base and J by 7 bases, and 14 bases separated the two germline ends. This CDR3 spans 15 amino acids. In DNA form, the CDR3 reads TGTGCCAGTAGTATAGGCGGGACAATGAGGCAGCCCCAGCATTTT. Amino acid sequence: CASSIGGTMRQPQHF.

The chain is built from TRBV12-3 or TRBV12-4 and TRBJ2-2; 8 nucleotides match TRBD2. CDR3 length: 15 amino acids. The J segment lost 5 bases and the V segment lost 3 bases, leaving 5 bases of the junction unmatched. This CDR3 reads CASSFGGGRTGELFF. CDR3 sequence (DNA): TGTGCCAGCAGTTTCGGCGGGGGGAGAACCGGGGAGCTGTTTTTT.

This clonotype showed up just a few times. This sequence joins TRBV6-2 or TRBV6-3 and TRBJ1-5; no clear D. The V and J ends lost 2 bases and 1 base respectively, with 15 bases between them. The CDR3 loop spans 17 amino acids. In germline, CDR1 is MNHEY, CDR2 SVGEGT. The CDR3 reads CASSYPTGGGSNQPQHF. The CDR3 region has the DNA TGTGCCAGCAGTTACCCGACCGGTGGTGGGAGCAATCAGCCCCAGCATTTT.

This clonotype was observed a handful of times. The V gene is TRBV6-2 or TRBV6-3, the J gene TRBJ1-1; unclear D gene. This CDR3 is built from 14 residues. The V and J ends lost 5 bases and 1 base respectively, with 11 bases between them. The V gene's germline CDR1 is MNHEY and CDR2 SVGEGT. This CDR3 reads CASSRSLTNTEAFF. CDR3 bases: TGTGCCAGCAGTCGAAGTCTCACGAACACTGAAGCTTTCTTT.

This clonotype was observed a few times. The V call is TRBV6-2 or TRBV6-3, the J call TRBJ2-7, with 7 bases aligning to TRBD1. CDR1 is MNHEY and CDR2 is SVGEGT in the germline V gene. This CDR3 is 15 amino acids long. V dropped 6 bases and J dropped 4; count of bases not matched to a gene: 12. CDR3 nucleotide sequence: TGTGCCAGCAGCCCGACACCGGGACAGAGTTACGAGCAGTACTTC. It codes for CASSPTPGQSYEQYF.

The chain has TRBV7-9 and TRBJ1-1; a possible D gene is TRBD1 (6 bases). The CDR3 contains 15 residues. The germline V gene has CDR1 SEHNR and CDR2 FQNEAQ (reference sequence). V lost 2 bases to trimming and J lost 2 bases, with 12 bases between them. CDR3 DNA: TGTGCCAGCAGCTTAATAAGAGGGGGTAACACTGAAGCTTTCTTT. Amino acids: CASSLIRGGNTEAFF.

The CDR3 coding sequence is TGTGCCAGCAGTTCGACGGGGGGGCCGTACAATGAGCAGTTCTTC. Translating it yields CASSSTGGPYNEQFF. V and J are TRBV12-3 or TRBV12-4 and TRBJ2-1; 8 bases match TRBD2. J gave up 4 bases and V 4 bases, and 6 bases lay outside the gene matches. CDR3 size: 15 residues.

This clonotype showed up many times. CDR3 nucleotide sequence: TGTGCCAGCAGTCTACAGGGGCTGGATGAAAAACTGTTTTTT. It translates to CASSLQGLDEKLFF. The chain employs TRBV12-3 or TRBV12-4 and TRBJ1-4, with 7 bases that match TRBD1. V shed 5 bases, J shed 6 bases, and the junction held 6 bases outside the gene matches. The length of the CDR3 is 14 residues.